The rows below give T cell receptor beta chains drawn from one sample of a study of cytomegalovirus exposure and HLA in healthy donors. Here immunoSEQ multiplex PCR was the method, and the copy in TCRdb shows in-frame clones only, minus some. The table lists some 260,000 clones, less than 95% of them singletons. What was sequenced was PBMCs. The receptors were sampled from a woman aged 25 to 45 in good health and CMV-seronegative. Each CDR3 is given with its conserved first and last residue. The D gene is left open where the match is weak. The size of a clone is reported for some rows only, either as once, few or many, or as a class for expanded clones.

v_gene: TRBV5-1; j_gene: TRBJ2-2; d_gene: -; abundance: once; CDR3nt: TGCGCCAGCAGCAGAGCGGGTACGAACACCGGGGAGCTGTTTTTT; CDR3aa: CASSRAGTNTGELFF
v_gene: TRBV9; j_gene: TRBJ2-5; d_gene: TRBD1; abundance: -; CDR3nt: TGTGCCAGCAGCGCCGGTGCGGACAGGGGGCTATGGGAGACCCAGTACTTC; CDR3aa: CASSAGADRGLWETQYF
v_gene: TRBV6-1; j_gene: TRBJ1-4; d_gene: -; abundance: -; CDR3nt: TGTGCCAGCAGTGAAGCGCTCCTCAGTTGGGGTGCCGATGAAAAACTGTTTTTT; CDR3aa: CASSEALLSWGADEKLFF
v_gene: TRBV4-3; j_gene: TRBJ2-3; d_gene: -; abundance: -; CDR3nt: TGCGCCAGCAGCCCCACAGGGCGCCCCTCCACAGATACGCAGTATTTT; CDR3aa: CASSPTGRPSTDTQYF
v_gene: TRBV10-2; j_gene: TRBJ2-7; d_gene: -; abundance: once; CDR3nt: TGCGCCAGCAGTGAGTCTGTAGGACTACGAGGGCAGTACTTC; CDR3aa: CASSESVGLRGQYF
v_gene: TRBV9; j_gene: TRBJ1-3; d_gene: -; abundance: -; CDR3nt: TGTGCCAGCAGCGTAGGTGGGGGCGGCTCTGGAAACACCATATATTTT; CDR3aa: CASSVGGGGSGNTIYF
v_gene: TRBV2; j_gene: TRBJ2-7; d_gene: TRBD2; abundance: once; CDR3nt: TGTGCCAGCAGGACTAGCGGGAGCGGCTACGAGCAGTACTTC; CDR3aa: CASRTSGSGYEQYF
v_gene: TRBV28; j_gene: TRBJ1-2; d_gene: -; abundance: few; CDR3nt: TGTGCCAGCAGTTCCAGTCTGAGGGGGATTACTATGGGCTACACCTTC; CDR3aa: CASSSSLRGITMGYTF
v_gene: TRBV6-5; j_gene: TRBJ2-1; d_gene: TRBD2; abundance: -; CDR3nt: TGTGCCAGCAGTTTAGCGGGAGGGCCCCCCGGCGATGAGCAGTTCTTC; CDR3aa: CASSLAGGPPGDEQFF
v_gene: TRBV6-5; j_gene: TRBJ2-5; d_gene: -; abundance: -; CDR3nt: TGTGCCAGCAGTGTAGACAGGAACCAAGAGACCCAGTACTTC; CDR3aa: CASSVDRNQETQYF
v_gene: TRBV6-5; j_gene: TRBJ1-1; d_gene: -; abundance: -; CDR3nt: TGTGCCAGCAGAGGGACTGGGAACACTGAAGCTTTCTTT; CDR3aa: CASRGTGNTEAFF
v_gene: TRBV6-6; j_gene: TRBJ2-7; d_gene: -; abundance: -; CDR3nt: TGTGCCAGCAGTTACTCCTCTGGGCACTCCTACGAGCAGTACTTC; CDR3aa: CASSYSSGHSYEQYF
v_gene: TRBV9; j_gene: TRBJ2-1; d_gene: -; abundance: -; CDR3nt: TGTGCCAGCAGCGTAGGAGGGCGTGAGCAGTTCTTC; CDR3aa: CASSVGGREQFF
v_gene: TRBV27; j_gene: TRBJ2-1; d_gene: TRBD2; abundance: -; CDR3nt: TGTGCCAGCAGTTCTCCGGGACTAGCCTTTGGTGTGGAGTTCTTC; CDR3aa: CASSSPGLAFGVEFF
v_gene: TRBV19; j_gene: TRBJ2-5; d_gene: -; abundance: -; CDR3nt: TGTGCCAGTAGCCTAAGCGGGCCCCAAGAGACCCAGTACTTC; CDR3aa: CASSLSGPQETQYF
v_gene: TRBV28; j_gene: TRBJ2-1; d_gene: -; abundance: -; CDR3nt: TGTGCCAGCAGTCCCCGAGGGGGGGCCGGTTACAATGAGCAGTTCTTC; CDR3aa: CASSPRGGAGYNEQFF
v_gene: TRBV7-3; j_gene: TRBJ2-3; d_gene: TRBD2; abundance: -; CDR3nt: TGTGCCAGCAGCTTAACGAGCCTAGCGGGAGAAGATACGCAGTATTTT; CDR3aa: CASSLTSLAGEDTQYF
v_gene: TRBV4-3; j_gene: TRBJ2-6; d_gene: -; abundance: -; CDR3nt: TGCGCCAGCAGCCAAGACTCCCGCTCTGGGGCCAACGTCCTGACTTTC; CDR3aa: CASSQDSRSGANVLTF
v_gene: TRBV7-2; j_gene: TRBJ2-1; d_gene: TRBD2; abundance: -; CDR3nt: TGTGCCAGCAGCTTAGGCGGGAGCTACAATGAGCAGTTCTTC; CDR3aa: CASSLGGSYNEQFF
v_gene: TRBV4-1; j_gene: TRBJ2-3; d_gene: -; abundance: -; CDR3nt: TGCGCCAGCAGCCAAGGACGGATTGTAGGGGACTCTACCTCAGATACGCAGTATTTT; CDR3aa: CASSQGRIVGDSTSDTQYF
v_gene: TRBV28; j_gene: TRBJ1-2; d_gene: TRBD1; abundance: -; CDR3nt: TGTGCCAGCAGTCCTCGACAGGGCGCCCTCCTCTATGGCTACACCTTC; CDR3aa: CASSPRQGALLYGYTF
v_gene: TRBV4-2; j_gene: TRBJ2-3; d_gene: TRBD2; abundance: -; CDR3nt: TGTGCCAGCAAACTAGCGGGAGACACAGATACGCAGTATTTT; CDR3aa: CASKLAGDTDTQYF
v_gene: TRBV20-1; j_gene: TRBJ1-1; d_gene: -; abundance: -; CDR3nt: TGCAGTGCTAGAGATGCACAGAGGGCTTTCTTT; CDR3aa: CSARDAQRAFF
v_gene: TRBV29-1; j_gene: TRBJ2-1; d_gene: -; abundance: -; CDR3nt: TGCAGCGTTGAGGGGAGACAGTCCTGGGGCAATGAGCAGTTCTTC; CDR3aa: CSVEGRQSWGNEQFF
v_gene: TRBV11-2; j_gene: TRBJ2-7; d_gene: TRBD2; abundance: few; CDR3nt: TGTGCCAGCAGCTTAGGGGGACTAGCGGGAGGGCAGGCCGAGCAGTACTTC; CDR3aa: CASSLGGLAGGQAEQYF
v_gene: TRBV27; j_gene: TRBJ2-5; d_gene: -; abundance: -; CDR3nt: TGTGCCAGCAGTTTATTTGGGACCCAGTACTTC; CDR3aa: CASSLFGTQYF
v_gene: TRBV11-3; j_gene: TRBJ2-7; d_gene: -; abundance: -; CDR3nt: TGTGCCAGCAGCTTAAGCGGGACAGGCTCCTACGAGCAGTACTTC; CDR3aa: CASSLSGTGSYEQYF
v_gene: TRBV9; j_gene: TRBJ2-2; d_gene: -; abundance: -; CDR3nt: TGTGCCAGCAGCGTAGGTGGTTCCCTCACCGGGGAGCTGTTTTTT; CDR3aa: CASSVGGSLTGELFF
v_gene: TRBV12-5; j_gene: TRBJ2-3; d_gene: TRBD1; abundance: -; CDR3nt: TGTGCTAGTGGTTTGAGGACAGGGGGCGTAGATACGCAGTATTTT; CDR3aa: CASGLRTGGVDTQYF
v_gene: TRBV4-3; j_gene: TRBJ1-2; d_gene: -; abundance: -; CDR3nt: TGCGCCAGCAGCCAGCTAGCCGACAGGCTTGAGGGCTACACCTTC; CDR3aa: CASSQLADRLEGYTF
v_gene: TRBV27; j_gene: TRBJ2-7; d_gene: TRBD2; abundance: -; CDR3nt: TGTGCCAGCAGTTGGGCCGGGGGGGTCTACGAGCAGTACTTC; CDR3aa: CASSWAGGVYEQYF
v_gene: TRBV6-1; j_gene: TRBJ2-2; d_gene: -; abundance: -; CDR3nt: TGTGCCAGCAGTGAAGAGACAGCCACCCAAAACACCGGGGAGCTGTTTTTT; CDR3aa: CASSEETATQNTGELFF
v_gene: TRBV11-2; j_gene: TRBJ2-1; d_gene: -; abundance: -; CDR3nt: TGTGCCAGCAGCCACTGGAGGGGGATTAATGAGCAGTTCTTC; CDR3aa: CASSHWRGINEQFF
v_gene: TRBV6-5; j_gene: TRBJ2-5; d_gene: -; abundance: -; CDR3nt: TGTGCCAGCAGCCAGGGTGTAGAGACCCAGTACTTC; CDR3aa: CASSQGVETQYF
v_gene: TRBV11-2; j_gene: TRBJ2-1; d_gene: -; abundance: -; CDR3nt: TGTGCCAGCAGCTCCCGGACGGGCTCTGGCTACAATGAGCAGTTCTTC; CDR3aa: CASSSRTGSGYNEQFF
v_gene: TRBV7-9; j_gene: TRBJ2-2; d_gene: -; abundance: -; CDR3nt: TGTGCCAGCAACCCTTTGACCGGGGAGCTGTTTTTT; CDR3aa: CASNPLTGELFF
v_gene: TRBV13; j_gene: TRBJ2-3; d_gene: TRBD1; abundance: -; CDR3nt: TGTGCCAGCAGCCCAAAGACAGGGGGGAGCACAGATACGCAGTATTTT; CDR3aa: CASSPKTGGSTDTQYF
v_gene: TRBV6-5; j_gene: TRBJ2-4; d_gene: -; abundance: once; CDR3nt: TGTGCCAGCAGTAAAGGGGCCAAAAACATTCAGTACTTC; CDR3aa: CASSKGAKNIQYF
v_gene: TRBV27; j_gene: TRBJ1-5; d_gene: TRBD1; abundance: -; CDR3nt: TGTGCCAGCAGTCTGGGGGGACAGTTAAGCAATCAGCCCCAGCATTTT; CDR3aa: CASSLGGQLSNQPQHF
v_gene: TRBV19; j_gene: TRBJ2-3; d_gene: -; abundance: -; CDR3nt: TGTGCCAGTAGCATCCGAGAGGGAGATACGCAGTATTTT; CDR3aa: CASSIREGDTQYF
v_gene: TRBV12-5; j_gene: TRBJ2-1; d_gene: TRBD2; abundance: -; CDR3nt: TGTGCTAGTGGTTTGTGGACTAGCGGTTACAATGAGCAGTTCTTC; CDR3aa: CASGLWTSGYNEQFF
v_gene: TRBV6-5; j_gene: TRBJ2-7; d_gene: -; abundance: -; CDR3nt: TGTGCCAGCAGTTACTCGACGGGATCCCACTACGAGCAGTACTTC; CDR3aa: CASSYSTGSHYEQYF
v_gene: TRBV27; j_gene: TRBJ1-5; d_gene: -; abundance: -; CDR3nt: TGTGCCAGCAGTTTCTCGAACGGATATCAGCCCCAGCATTTT; CDR3aa: CASSFSNGYQPQHF
v_gene: TRBV7-9; j_gene: TRBJ1-1; d_gene: -; abundance: -; CDR3nt: TGTGCCAGCAGCTTAGAGGGAAATGAAGCTTTCTTT; CDR3aa: CASSLEGNEAFF
v_gene: TRBV9; j_gene: TRBJ1-1; d_gene: -; abundance: -; CDR3nt: TGTGCCAGCAGCGTATACGTGAACACTGAAGCTTTCTTT; CDR3aa: CASSVYVNTEAFF
v_gene: TRBV7-2; j_gene: TRBJ1-5; d_gene: -; abundance: -; CDR3nt: TGTGCCAGCAGCTTAGAGACAGGATATAGCAATCAGCCCCAGCATTTT; CDR3aa: CASSLETGYSNQPQHF
v_gene: TRBV28; j_gene: TRBJ2-7; d_gene: -; abundance: many; CDR3nt: TGTGCCAGCAGTTTGGGCGGGACGGAGGTCTCCGAGCAGTACTTC; CDR3aa: CASSLGGTEVSEQYF
v_gene: TRBV28; j_gene: TRBJ2-2; d_gene: TRBD2; abundance: -; CDR3nt: TGTGCCAGCAGTAAGACTAGCGGGAGGGAGACCGGGGAGCTGTTTTTT; CDR3aa: CASSKTSGRETGELFF
v_gene: TRBV29-1; j_gene: TRBJ2-5; d_gene: TRBD2; abundance: -; CDR3nt: TGCAGCGTTGGCGATTTGGGGGGGGAGACCCAGTACTTC; CDR3aa: CSVGDLGGETQYF
v_gene: TRBV7-2; j_gene: TRBJ2-7; d_gene: -; abundance: -; CDR3nt: TGTGCCAGCAGCTTAGTTGGGGGTCGCGAGCAGTACTTC; CDR3aa: CASSLVGGREQYF
v_gene: TRBV19; j_gene: TRBJ2-7; d_gene: TRBD1; abundance: -; CDR3nt: TGTGCCAGTAGCTTACCCGTCGGGACAGGGTCGGGTGAGCAGTACTTC; CDR3aa: CASSLPVGTGSGEQYF
v_gene: TRBV28; j_gene: TRBJ2-1; d_gene: -; abundance: -; CDR3nt: TGTGCCAGCAGTTCGATACACAGGGGACTCTCCTACAATGAGCAGTTCTTC; CDR3aa: CASSSIHRGLSYNEQFF
v_gene: TRBV5-4; j_gene: TRBJ2-1; d_gene: TRBD1; abundance: once; CDR3nt: TGTGCCAGCAGCTACGGGACAGGGGCTGGCAATGAGCAGTTCTTC; CDR3aa: CASSYGTGAGNEQFF
v_gene: TRBV19; j_gene: TRBJ1-5; d_gene: -; abundance: -; CDR3nt: TGTGCCAGTAGTGGCCTTTGGGGAAGCAATCAGCCCCAGCATTTT; CDR3aa: CASSGLWGSNQPQHF
v_gene: TRBV7-3; j_gene: TRBJ2-1; d_gene: -; abundance: -; CDR3nt: TGTGCCAGCAGCTTGGATTACAATGAGCAGTTCTTC; CDR3aa: CASSLDYNEQFF
v_gene: TRBV5-6; j_gene: TRBJ2-3; d_gene: -; abundance: -; CDR3nt: TGTGCCAGCAGCTTGCCCCGGTCAGGGTGGACAGATACGCAGTATTTT; CDR3aa: CASSLPRSGWTDTQYF
v_gene: TRBV30; j_gene: TRBJ1-3; d_gene: -; abundance: -; CDR3nt: TGTGCCTGGACGGGAGTTTCTGGAAACACCATATATTTT; CDR3aa: CAWTGVSGNTIYF